The 25 T cell receptor beta chains given below trace back to one sample, sequenced in a study of memory CD4+ T cells and cytomegalovirus serostatus. The sort gate was single viable CD3+CD4+CD8-CD45RO+ cells for memory CD4+ T cells. Data came from immunoSEQ multiplex PCR; TCRdb stores just in-frame clones and leaves some out. Of 45,000 to 60,000 clones detected, approximately 74% appear once; the ten largest clones hold about 1.1%. Source material: memory CD4+ T cells from blood. These receptors all come from an adult in good health and CMV-seropositive.

J is TRBJ2-7 and V is TRBV7-8; tentatively, D is TRBD2 (5 bases). The CDR3 is made up of 15 amino acids. Germline V CDR1 and CDR2: SGHVS, FQNEAQ. V lost 4 bases and J 0 bases, leaving 13 bases between the germline ends. The CDR3 DNA sequence: TGTGCCAGCAGCTCCCCTAGCCGGGGCTCCTACGAGCAGTACTTC. It codes for CASSSPSRGSYEQYF.

This chain uses TRBV7-9 with TRBJ2-7; 11 bases are shared with TRBD1. The junction had 4 bases not matched to a gene; V was cut back by 5 bases and J by 4 bases. CDR1 and CDR2 from the germline V gene are SEHNR and FQNEAQ (reference sequence). The CDR3 length is 14 residues. The CDR3 DNA is TGTGCCAGCAGCAGGGACAGGGGGGTGTACGAGCAGTACTTC. This codes for CASSRDRGVYEQYF.

This rearrangement joins TRBV7-2 to TRBJ1-4; the match to TRBD1 covers 8 bases. The CDR3 totals 15 residues. V shed 4 bases and J 7 bases; nucleotides not matched to a gene: 8. Germline V gene data show CDR1 as SGHTA and CDR2 as FQGNSA. CDR3 nucleotide sequence: TGTGCCAGCAGCTCCCCAGGGGGCGAGGGTGAAAAACTGTTTTTT. Translated, it gives CASSSPGGEGEKLFF.

This CDR3 is CAITKNTGAGTGELFF. The CDR3 DNA sequence: TGTGCCATCACCAAGAACACAGGGGCGGGCACCGGGGAGCTGTTTTTT. The chain couples TRBV10-3 to TRBJ2-2; TRBD1 matches at 7 bases. Germline loops: CDR1 ENHRY, CDR2 SYGVKD. This CDR3 comprises 16 residues. Germline trimming cut 7 bases from V and 4 bases from J; bases unmatched to any gene: 12.

The chain combines TRBV9 with TRBJ2-3, with 12 bases aligning to TRBD2. Germline lookup yields CDR1 SGDLS and CDR2 YYNGEE. This CDR3 has 15 residues. Germline trimming cut 2 bases from V and 6 bases from J; bases unmatched to any gene: 4. CDR3 loop: CASSVLAGGPDTQYF. CDR3 nucleotide sequence: TGTGCCAGCAGCGTCCTAGCGGGGGGGCCGGATACGCAGTATTTT. Full variable domain (outside the CDR3, taken from reference TRBV9 and TRBJ2-3): DSGVTQTPKHLITATGQRVTLRCSPRSGDLSVYWYQQSLDQGLQFLIQYYNGEERAKGNILERFSAQQFPDLHSELNLSSLELGDSALYFCASSVLAGGPDTQYFGPGTRLTVL.

This chain uses TRBV16 with TRBJ2-3; D gene ambiguous. The germline V gene encodes CDR1 KGHSY and CDR2 FQNENV. The CDR3 runs to 12 residues. Deletions cut 0 bases from V and 5 bases from J, with 3 bases between. The CDR3 DNA is TGTGCCAGCAGCCAATCGGTAGATACGCAGTATTTT. Translation gives CASSQSVDTQYF.

V is TRBV5-1 and J is TRBJ2-2; 9 bases align to TRBD1. V shed 3 bases and J 3 bases; nucleotides not matched to a gene: 3. The germline V gene encodes CDR1 SGHRS and CDR2 YFSETQ. CDR3 size: 15 residues. Here the CDR3 DNA reads TGCGCCAGCAGCTACCGGACAGGGGACACCGGGGAGCTGTTTTTT. Protein: CASSYRTGDTGELFF.

The chain employs TRBV6-6 and TRBJ1-4; no clear D. CDR1 and CDR2 (germline): MNHNY, SVGAGI (reference sequence). V lost 2 bases and J 0 bases, leaving 7 bases between the germline ends. The CDR3 extends over 15 amino acids. In DNA form, the CDR3 reads TGTGCCAGCAGTTACGGGTCAACAACTAATGAAAAACTGTTTTTT. This gives the protein CASSYGSTTNEKLFF.

This chain joins TRBV6-1 and TRBJ2-5, with 8 positions matching TRBD2. With 8 bases clipped from V and 0 bases from J, the junction kept 11 bases outside the gene matches. From germline, CDR1 is MNHNS and CDR2 SASEGT. The CDR3 covers 16 residues. The CDR3: CASGKAGAQYQETQYF. CDR3 nucleotides: TGTGCCAGCGGTAAAGCGGGGGCCCAGTACCAAGAGACCCAGTACTTC.

The chain links TRBV18 to TRBJ1-6, with D possibly being TRBD1 (5 bases). CDR3 length: 17 residues. From germline, CDR1 is KGHSH and CDR2 LQKENI. V shed 3 bases and J shed 5 bases, with 17 bases lying between them. The CDR3 nucleotides are TGTGCCAGCTCACCCGAGGAGGGGAGTCTCGATAATTCACCCCTCCACTTT. Translation: CASSPEEGSLDNSPLHF.

The gene calls are TRBV7-2 and TRBJ2-5; D unclear. V lost 1 base and J 5 bases, leaving 5 bases between the germline ends. Germline V gene sequence: CDR1 SGHTA, CDR2 FQGNSA. The CDR3 length is 12 residues. CDR3 protein: CASSLEAETQYF. CDR3 coding DNA: TGTGCCAGCAGCTTAGAGGCCGAGACCCAGTACTTC.

V and J are TRBV11-2 and TRBJ1-1; D is perhaps TRBD1 (6 bases). With 6 bases removed from V and 4 bases from J, the gap between germline ends came to 15 bases. The CDR3 runs 14 residues. Germline loops: CDR1 SGHAT, CDR2 FQNNGV. As DNA, the CDR3 is TGTGCCAGCAGGTTCATACAGGGCGGCACTGAAGCTTTCTTT. This gives the protein CASRFIQGGTEAFF.

The chain has TRBV6-6 and TRBJ2-2; 7 bases are a match to TRBD1. The CDR3 is 12 amino acids. Trimming at V came to 6 bases and at J to 9 bases, leaving 4 bases not matched to a gene. Germline V CDR1 and CDR2: MNHNY, SVGAGI (reference sequence). The CDR3 loop reads CASSQQGWELFF. The CDR3 DNA reads TGTGCCAGCAGCCAACAGGGGTGGGAGCTGTTTTTT.

This clone appeared once. This chain joins TRBV6-5 and TRBJ1-1; possible D gene TRBD1, 6 bases. The CDR3 spans 14 residues. V was cut by 6 bases and J by 6 bases, with 17 bases left in between. Germline V gene lookup returns CDR1 MNHEY and CDR2 SVGAGI. The CDR3 DNA follows: TGTGCCAGCAGCATGAGGGGGGCTTCCCCTGAAGCTTTCTTT. Translation: CASSMRGASPEAFF.

The CDR3 DNA follows: TGTGCCAGTAGTTCCTACCTACAGTACCAAGAGACCCAGTACTTC. Translated, it gives CASSSYLQYQETQYF. The V call is TRBV19, the J call TRBJ2-5, with D hard to call. The CDR3 is 15 residues long. Trimming took off 5 bases at V and 0 bases at J, with 13 bases between the two ends. Germline loops: CDR1 LNHDA, CDR2 SQIVND (reference sequence).

The chain carries TRBV10-3 and TRBJ2-7; possible D gene TRBD1, 5 bases. This CDR3 has 14 residues. V dropped 9 bases and J dropped 0 bases, with 15 bases sitting between them. Per germline, CDR1 ENHRY and CDR2 SYGVKD. This chain's CDR3 is CAIAQDGASYEQYF. The CDR3 DNA sequence: TGTGCCATTGCACAGGATGGGGCCTCCTACGAGCAGTACTTC.

The chain employs TRBV29-1 and TRBJ1-2; D call uncertain. Deletions cut 0 bases from V and 3 bases from J, with 8 bases between. The CDR3 extends over 13 amino acids. Germline values: CDR1 SQVTM, CDR2 ANQGSEA. CDR3 loop: CSVEDPKDYGYTF. CDR3 bases: TGCAGCGTTGAAGATCCAAAGGACTATGGCTACACCTTC. Drawing the rest from reference TRBV29-1 and TRBJ1-2, the complete variable domain is SAVISQKPSRDICQRGTSLTIQCQVDSQVTMMFWYRQQPGQSLTLIATANQGSEATYESGFVIDKFPISRPNLTFSTLTVSNMSPEDSSIYLCSVEDPKDYGYTFGSGTRLTVV.

The V and J genes are TRBV23-1 and TRBJ1-1; 8 bases are shared with TRBD1. TRBV23-1 is an ORF for which the function is uncertain. This CDR3 is built from 19 residues. V dropped 0 bases and J dropped 0; count of bases not matched to a gene: 12. CDR3 region: CASSQSSPGQGALNTEAFF. CDR3 DNA: TGCGCCAGCAGTCAATCCTCCCCGGGGCAGGGGGCCTTGAACACTGAAGCTTTCTTT.

The J gene is TRBJ1-1, the V gene TRBV14; D might be TRBD1 (6 bases). Per the germline V gene, CDR1 is SGHDN and CDR2 is FVKESK. V gave up 2 bases and J gave up 7 bases, with 17 bases separating them. The CDR3 covers 15 residues. The CDR3 is CASSQRGRRESEAFF. The CDR3 DNA sequence: TGTGCCAGCAGCCAAAGGGGGAGGCGCGAGAGTGAAGCTTTCTTT.

This clone was counted between two and nine times. V and J are TRBV10-1 and TRBJ1-1; possible D gene TRBD1, 6 bases. CDR1 and CDR2 from the germline V gene are WNHNN and SYGVQD (reference sequence). Trimming stripped 6 bases from V and 0 bases from J, with 8 bases between. This CDR3 has 13 residues. The CDR3 nucleotides are TGCGCCAGCAGGCAGGGGTTGAACACTGAAGCTTTCTTT. The encoded protein is CASRQGLNTEAFF.

The CDR3 DNA reads TGTGCCAGCAGCTTAGGAACCTCAGGGGGCACTGAAGCTTTCTTT. Protein: CASSLGTSGGTEAFF. The chain employs TRBV7-9 and TRBJ1-1; 7 bases align to TRBD1. The CDR3 sequence is 15 residues long. The V gene end was trimmed by 1 base and the J gene end by 4 bases; junction bases not matched to a gene: 6. Germline CDR1 and CDR2: SEHNR and FQNEAQ (reference sequence).

The table lists this clone with a few counts. The rearrangement links TRBV11-3 to TRBJ2-2, with 8 bases lining up with TRBD1. Germline V gene data show CDR1 as SGHNT and CDR2 as YENEEA. CDR3 size: 14 residues. V dropped 5 bases and J dropped 7; count of bases not matched to a gene: 6. This CDR3 reads CASSQAGQGGELFF. DNA of the CDR3: TGTGCCAGCAGCCAGGCTGGACAGGGCGGGGAGCTGTTTTTT.

The V and J genes are TRBV6-5 and TRBJ1-1, with D hard to call. The CDR3 is made up of 14 amino acids. Germline values: CDR1 MNHEY, CDR2 SVGAGI. The V and J ends lost 0 bases and 3 bases respectively, with 8 bases between them. CDR3 loop: CASSYSPVDTEAFF. Here the CDR3 DNA reads TGTGCCAGCAGTTACTCTCCCGTGGACACTGAAGCTTTCTTT.

There are a few counts of this clone. The chain employs TRBV7-2 and TRBJ1-3; D remains ambiguous. Germline V gene sequence: CDR1 SGHTA, CDR2 FQGNSA. Trimming stripped 5 bases from V and 4 bases from J, with 21 bases between. This CDR3 region has 17 residues. The CDR3 loop is CASSPRSGPGIGNTIYF. The CDR3, as DNA: TGTGCCAGCAGCCCTCGCTCCGGGCCAGGTATCGGAAACACCATATATTTT.

J is TRBJ1-5 and V is TRBV4-1; D not certain. The V end lost 3 bases, the J end lost 0 bases, and 9 bases lay between the germline ends. The CDR3 length is 15 residues. The germline CDR1 and CDR2 sequences are MGHRA and YSYEKL. The chain's CDR3 is CASSQIRDSNQPQHF. The DNA for the CDR3 is TGCGCCAGCAGCCAGATCCGGGATAGCAATCAGCCCCAGCATTTT.